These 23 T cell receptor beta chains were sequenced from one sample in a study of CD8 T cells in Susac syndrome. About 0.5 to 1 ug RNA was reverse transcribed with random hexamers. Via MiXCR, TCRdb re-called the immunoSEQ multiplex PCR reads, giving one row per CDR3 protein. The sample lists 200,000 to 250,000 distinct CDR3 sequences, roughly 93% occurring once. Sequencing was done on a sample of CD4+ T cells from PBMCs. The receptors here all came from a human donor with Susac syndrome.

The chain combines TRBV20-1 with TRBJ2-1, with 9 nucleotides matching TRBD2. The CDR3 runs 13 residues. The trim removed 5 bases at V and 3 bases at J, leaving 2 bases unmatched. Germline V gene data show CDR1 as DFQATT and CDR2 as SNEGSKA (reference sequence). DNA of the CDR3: TGCAGTGCTCTAGCGGGGAGCTACAATGAGCAGTTCTTC. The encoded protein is CSALAGSYNEQFF.

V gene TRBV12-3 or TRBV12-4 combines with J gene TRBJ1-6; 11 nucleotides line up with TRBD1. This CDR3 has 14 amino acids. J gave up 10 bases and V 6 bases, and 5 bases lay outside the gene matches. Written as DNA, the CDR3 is TGTGCCAGCAGCCGGGGGACAGGGGGATCACCCCTCCACTTT. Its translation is CASSRGTGGSPLHF.

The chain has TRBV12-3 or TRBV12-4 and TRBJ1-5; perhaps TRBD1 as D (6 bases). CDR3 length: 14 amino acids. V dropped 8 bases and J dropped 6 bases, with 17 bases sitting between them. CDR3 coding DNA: TGTGCCAGCCGGAGACAGGAGGCGGGTCAGCCCCAGCATTTT. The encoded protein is CASRRQEAGQPQHF.

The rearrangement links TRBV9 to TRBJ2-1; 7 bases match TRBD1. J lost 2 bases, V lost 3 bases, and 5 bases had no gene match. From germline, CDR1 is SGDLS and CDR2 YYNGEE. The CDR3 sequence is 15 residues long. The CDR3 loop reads CASSAPGQPYNEQFF. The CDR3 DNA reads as TGTGCCAGCAGCGCCCCGGGACAGCCCTACAATGAGCAGTTCTTC.

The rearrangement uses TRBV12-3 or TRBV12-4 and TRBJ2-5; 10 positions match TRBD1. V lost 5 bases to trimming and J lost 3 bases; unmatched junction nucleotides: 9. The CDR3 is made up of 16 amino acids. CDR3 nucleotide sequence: TGTGCCAGCAGTCTTTATTCCGGACAGGGGGAAGAGACCCAGTACTTC. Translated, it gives CASSLYSGQGEETQYF.

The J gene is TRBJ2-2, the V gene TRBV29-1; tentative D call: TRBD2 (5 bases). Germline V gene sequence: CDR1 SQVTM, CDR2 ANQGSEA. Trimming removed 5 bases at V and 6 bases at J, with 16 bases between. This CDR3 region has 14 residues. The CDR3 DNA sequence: TGCAGCGTTAGAGCCAGCCCCGGGGCCGGGGAGCTGTTTTTT. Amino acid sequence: CSVRASPGAGELFF.

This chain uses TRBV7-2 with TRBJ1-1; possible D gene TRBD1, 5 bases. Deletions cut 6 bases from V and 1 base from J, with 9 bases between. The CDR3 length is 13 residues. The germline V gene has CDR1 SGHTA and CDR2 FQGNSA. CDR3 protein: CASRRTRNTEAFF. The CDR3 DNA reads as TGTGCCAGCAGAAGGACAAGGAACACTGAAGCTTTCTTT.

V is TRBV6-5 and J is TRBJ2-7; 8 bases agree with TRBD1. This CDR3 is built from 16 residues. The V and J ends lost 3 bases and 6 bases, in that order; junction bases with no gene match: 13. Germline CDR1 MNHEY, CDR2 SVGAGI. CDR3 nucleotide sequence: TGTGCCAGCAGTTATCGTAGCGGACAGGGACCCTCCGAGCAGTACTTC. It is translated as CASSYRSGQGPSEQYF.

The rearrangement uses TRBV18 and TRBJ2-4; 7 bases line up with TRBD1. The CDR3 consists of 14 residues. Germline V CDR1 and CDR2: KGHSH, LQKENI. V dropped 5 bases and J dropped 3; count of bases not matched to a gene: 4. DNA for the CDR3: TGTGCCAGCTCAGCCGGGACAGTCAAAAACATTCAGTACTTC. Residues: CASSAGTVKNIQYF. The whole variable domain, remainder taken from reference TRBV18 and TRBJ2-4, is NAGVMQNPRHLVRRRGQEARLRCSPMKGHSHVYWYRQLPEEGLKFMVYLQKENIIDESGMPKERFSAEFPKEGPSILRIQQVVRGDSAAYFCASSAGTVKNIQYFGAGTRLSVL.

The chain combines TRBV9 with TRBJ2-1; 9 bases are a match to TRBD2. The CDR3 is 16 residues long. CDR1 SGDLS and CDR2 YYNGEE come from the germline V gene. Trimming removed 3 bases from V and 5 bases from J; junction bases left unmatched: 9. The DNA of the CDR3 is TGTGCCAGCAGCGGATCGATAGCGGGGGCCAACAATGAGCAGTTCTTC. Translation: CASSGSIAGANNEQFF.

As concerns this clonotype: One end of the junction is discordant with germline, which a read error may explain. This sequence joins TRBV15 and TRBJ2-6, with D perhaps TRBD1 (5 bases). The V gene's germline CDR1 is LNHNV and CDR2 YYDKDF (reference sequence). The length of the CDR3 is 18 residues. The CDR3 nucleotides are TGTGCCACCAGCAGAGACCCCATGACAGTCTCTGGGACCAACGTCCTGACTTTC. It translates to CATSRDPMTVSGTNVLTF.

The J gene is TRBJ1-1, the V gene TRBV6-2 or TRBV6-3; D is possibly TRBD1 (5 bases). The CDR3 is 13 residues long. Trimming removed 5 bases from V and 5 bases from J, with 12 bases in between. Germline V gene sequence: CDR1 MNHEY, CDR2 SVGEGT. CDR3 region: CASSKKGYTEAFF. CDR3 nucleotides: TGTGCCAGCAGTAAAAAGGGGTATACTGAAGCTTTCTTT.

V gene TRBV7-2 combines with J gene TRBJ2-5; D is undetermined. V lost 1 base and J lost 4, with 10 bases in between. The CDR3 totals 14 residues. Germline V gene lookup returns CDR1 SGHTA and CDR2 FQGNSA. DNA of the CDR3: TGTGCCAGCAGCTTAGGTCCGGATGGAGAGACCCAGTACTTC. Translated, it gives CASSLGPDGETQYF.

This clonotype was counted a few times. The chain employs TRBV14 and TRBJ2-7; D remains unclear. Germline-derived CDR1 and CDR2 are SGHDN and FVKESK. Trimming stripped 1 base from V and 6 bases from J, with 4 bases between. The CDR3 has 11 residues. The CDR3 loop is CASSQGPEQYF. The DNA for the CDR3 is TGTGCCAGCAGCCAAGGACCCGAGCAGTACTTC.

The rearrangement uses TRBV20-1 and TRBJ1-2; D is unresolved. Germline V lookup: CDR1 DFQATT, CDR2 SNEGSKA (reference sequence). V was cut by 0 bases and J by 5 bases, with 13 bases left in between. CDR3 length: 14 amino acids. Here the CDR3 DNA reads TGCAGTGCTAGAGAGTCCCTGGGAGGGTATGGCTACACCTTC. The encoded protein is CSARESLGGYGYTF.

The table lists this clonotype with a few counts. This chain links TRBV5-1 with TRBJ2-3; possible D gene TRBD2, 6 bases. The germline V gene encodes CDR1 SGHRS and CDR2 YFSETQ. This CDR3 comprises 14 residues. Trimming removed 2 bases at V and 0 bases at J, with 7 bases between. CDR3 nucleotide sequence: TGCGCCAGCAGCTTCGGGACTAGCACAGATACGCAGTATTTT. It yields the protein CASSFGTSTDTQYF.

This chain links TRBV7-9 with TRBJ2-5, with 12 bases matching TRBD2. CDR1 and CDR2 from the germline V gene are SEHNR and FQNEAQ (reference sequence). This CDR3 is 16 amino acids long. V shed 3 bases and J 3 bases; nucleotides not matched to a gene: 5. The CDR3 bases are TGTGCCAGCAGCTTTGGACTAGCGGGGAAAAAAGAGACCCAGTACTTC. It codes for CASSFGLAGKKETQYF.

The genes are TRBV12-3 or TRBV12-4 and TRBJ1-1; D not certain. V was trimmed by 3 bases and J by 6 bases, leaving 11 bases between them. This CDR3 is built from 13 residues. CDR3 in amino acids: CASSFLSPPEAFF. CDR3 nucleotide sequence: TGTGCCAGCAGTTTTCTGTCTCCGCCTGAAGCTTTCTTT.

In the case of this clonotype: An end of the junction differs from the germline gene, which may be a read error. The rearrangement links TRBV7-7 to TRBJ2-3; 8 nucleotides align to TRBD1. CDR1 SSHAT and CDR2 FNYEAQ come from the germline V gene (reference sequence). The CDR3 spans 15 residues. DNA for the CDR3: TGTGCTAGCAGCCCCGGACAGGGACGTCTGGGTACGCAGTATTTT. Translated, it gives CASSPGQGRLGTQYF. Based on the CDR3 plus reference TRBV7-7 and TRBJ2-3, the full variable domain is GAGVSQSPRYKVTKRGQDVTLRCDPISSHATLYWYQQALGQGPEFLTYFNYEAQPDKSGLPSDRFSAERPEGSISTLTIQRTEQRDSAMYRCASSPGQGRLGTQYFGPGTRLTVL.

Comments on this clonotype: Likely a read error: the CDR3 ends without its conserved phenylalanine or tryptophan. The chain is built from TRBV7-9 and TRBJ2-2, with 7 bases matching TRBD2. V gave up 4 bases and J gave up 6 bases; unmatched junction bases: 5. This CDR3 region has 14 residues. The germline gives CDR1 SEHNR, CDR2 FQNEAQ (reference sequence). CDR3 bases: TGTGCCAGCAGCTCCCGGGAGGACCCCGGGGAGCTGTTTTCT. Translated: CASSSREDPGELFS.

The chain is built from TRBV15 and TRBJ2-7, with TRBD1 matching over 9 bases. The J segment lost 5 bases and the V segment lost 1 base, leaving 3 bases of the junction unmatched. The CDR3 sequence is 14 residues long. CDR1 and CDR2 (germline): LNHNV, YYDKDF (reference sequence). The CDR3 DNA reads TGTGCCACCAGCAGAGGGGGGGACAGGGACGAGCAGTACTTC. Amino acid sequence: CATSRGGDRDEQYF.

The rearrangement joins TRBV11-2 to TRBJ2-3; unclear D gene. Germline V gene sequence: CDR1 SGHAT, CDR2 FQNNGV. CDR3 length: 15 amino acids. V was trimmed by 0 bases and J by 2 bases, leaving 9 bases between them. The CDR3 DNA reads TGTGCCAGCAGCTTAGATCGAGTTGCCACAGATACGCAGTATTTT. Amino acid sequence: CASSLDRVATDTQYF. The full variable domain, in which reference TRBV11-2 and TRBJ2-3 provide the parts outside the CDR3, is EAGVAQSPRYKIIEKRQSVAFWCNPISGHATLYWYQQILGQGPKLLIQFQNNGVVDDSQLPKDRFSAERLKGVDSTLKIQPAKLEDSAVYLCASSLDRVATDTQYFGPGTRLTVL.

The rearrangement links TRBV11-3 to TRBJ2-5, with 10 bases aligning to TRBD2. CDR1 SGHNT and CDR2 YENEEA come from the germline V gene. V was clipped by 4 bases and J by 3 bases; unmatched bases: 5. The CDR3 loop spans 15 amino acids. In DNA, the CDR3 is TGTGCCAGCAGCTCCAATAGCGGGGGGAAAGAGACCCAGTACTTC. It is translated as CASSSNSGGKETQYF.